This T cell receptor beta chain was identified during a study of hypomethylating agent response in myelodysplastic syndrome. Study at large: Complete response or hematologic improvement counted as response; others were non-responders.

Study observations and caveats: No significant post-treatment change in richness, rarefaction diversity or clonality, across all patients or response groups. Healthy controls were not age-matched to MDS patients, possibly affecting comparisons. More novel clonotypes appeared in responders; more contracted clonotypes appeared in non-responders after treatment.

Only in-frame clones appear in the TCRdb table, and some are missing; sequencing was by immunoSEQ multiplex PCR. This table has a few thousand clones, approximately 81% appearing once. Concerning this clone: Antigen specificity is unknown.

Germline-derived CDR1 and CDR2 are MNHNY and SVGAGI (reference sequence). V lost 5 bases and J lost 14; bases outside the gene matches: 9. The CDR3 contains 12 residues. The chain links TRBV6-6 to TRBJ2-3; TRBD1 matches at 8 bases. The clonotype comes from a human donor with myelodysplastic syndrome. The sequencing used bone marrow, collected before or after starting hypomethylating agent treatment for myelodysplastic syndrome (not recorded which). The CDR3 region is CASSRGTGSGYF. CDR3 bases: TGTGCCAGCAGTCGGGGGACAGGATCGGGGTATTTT.